This T cell receptor (beta chain) was recovered during a study of glioma-infiltrating T cells after dendritic cell vaccination. Germline-derived CDR1 and CDR2 are SGHDT and YYEEEE. This CDR3 region has 14 residues. V lost 8 bases, J lost 0 bases, and 15 bases lay in between. Isocitrate dehydrogenase mutation was absent in all glioblastoma patients. The PCR used 60 V beta and 13 J beta primers. Clones were sequenced by immunoSEQ multiplex PCR, and TCRdb holds only the in-frame ones, with some missing. Found here are 90,000 or so clones, more than 70% of them singletons; the top ten hold 2.5% to 3%. This sample comprised blood, obtained before dendritic cell vaccination. The rearrangement links TRBV5-6 to TRBJ2-7; a possible D gene is TRBD1 (6 bases). This TCR came from a human donor with glioblastoma. The DNA of the CDR3 is TGTGCCAGTTCCCGGGACACGAGCTCCTACGAGCAGTACTTC. Its protein is CASSRDTSSYEQYF.